A single T cell receptor (beta chain) is shown here with its context. Its antigen is still unknown. The data belong to a study of breast tumors, draining lymph nodes, adjacent tissues. The ends were cut back, 8 bases at V and 0 bases at J, with 12 bases in the middle. This CDR3 has 14 residues. Germline lookup yields CDR1 SNHLY and CDR2 FYNNEI. Breast cancer patients provided tissue from their axillary draining lymph nodes. Broader study findings: The data were judged consistent with most tumor T cells coming from lymph node and expanding in tumor. Luminal-like breast cancer showed significantly higher tumor–nontumor repertoire similarity than basal-like.

TCRdb ran MiXCR on the multiplex PCR reads and lists one entry per CDR3 protein. The table has 150,000 or so distinct CDR3 sequences, around a third seen once. The rearrangement links TRBV2 to TRBJ2-3; D is undetermined. What was sequenced was axillary lymph node tissue. The clonotype originates from a female donor with breast cancer. Some clones in this sample may be carry-over from other donors' samples. This CDR3 reads CASGRRSSTDTQYF. For the CDR3, the DNA is TGTGCCAGCGGGCGAAGGTCTAGCACAGATACGCAGTATTTT.